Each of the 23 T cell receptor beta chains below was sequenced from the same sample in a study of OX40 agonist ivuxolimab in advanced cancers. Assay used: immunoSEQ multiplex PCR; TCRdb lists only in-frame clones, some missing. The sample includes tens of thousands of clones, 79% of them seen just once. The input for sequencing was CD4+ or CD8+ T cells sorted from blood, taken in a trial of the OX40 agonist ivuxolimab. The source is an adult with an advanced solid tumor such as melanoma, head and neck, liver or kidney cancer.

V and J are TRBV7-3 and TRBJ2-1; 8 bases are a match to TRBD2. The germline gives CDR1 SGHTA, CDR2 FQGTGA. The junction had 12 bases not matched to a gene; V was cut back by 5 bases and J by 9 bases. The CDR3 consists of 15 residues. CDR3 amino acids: CASSIGLAGRGEQFF. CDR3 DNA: TGTGCCAGCAGCATCGGGCTAGCGGGTAGGGGTGAGCAGTTCTTC. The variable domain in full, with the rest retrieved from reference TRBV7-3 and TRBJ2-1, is GAGVSQTPSNKVTEKGKYVELRCDPISGHTALYWYRQSLGQGPEFLIYFQGTGAADDSGLPNDRFFAVRPEGSVSTLKIQRTERGDSAVYLCASSIGLAGRGEQFFGPGTRLTVL.

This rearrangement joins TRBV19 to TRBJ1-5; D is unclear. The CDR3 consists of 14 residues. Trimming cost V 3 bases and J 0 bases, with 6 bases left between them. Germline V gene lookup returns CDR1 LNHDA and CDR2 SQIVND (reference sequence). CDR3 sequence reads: CASSIRGSNQPQHF. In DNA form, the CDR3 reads TGTGCCAGTAGTATTCGGGGTAGCAATCAGCCCCAGCATTTT.

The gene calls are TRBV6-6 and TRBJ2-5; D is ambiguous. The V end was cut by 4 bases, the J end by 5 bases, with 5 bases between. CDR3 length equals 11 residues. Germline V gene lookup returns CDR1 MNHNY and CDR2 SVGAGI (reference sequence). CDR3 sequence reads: CASSSAETQYF. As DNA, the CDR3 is TGTGCCAGCAGTTCAGCGGAGACCCAGTACTTC.

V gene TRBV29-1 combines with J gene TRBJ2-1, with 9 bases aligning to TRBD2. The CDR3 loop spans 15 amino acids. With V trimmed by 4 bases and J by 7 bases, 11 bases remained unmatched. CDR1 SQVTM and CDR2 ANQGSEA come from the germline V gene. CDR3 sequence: CSVGSALAGGNEQFF. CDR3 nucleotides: TGCAGCGTTGGGTCAGCGTTGGCGGGGGGGAATGAGCAGTTCTTC.

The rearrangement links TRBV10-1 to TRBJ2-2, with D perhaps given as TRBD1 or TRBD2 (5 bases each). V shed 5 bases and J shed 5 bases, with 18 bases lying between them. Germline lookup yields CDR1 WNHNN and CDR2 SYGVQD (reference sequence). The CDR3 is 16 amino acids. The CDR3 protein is CASSHHSARGTGELFF. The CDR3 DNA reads TGCGCCAGCAGTCACCATAGCGCTAGGGGTACCGGGGAGCTGTTTTTT.

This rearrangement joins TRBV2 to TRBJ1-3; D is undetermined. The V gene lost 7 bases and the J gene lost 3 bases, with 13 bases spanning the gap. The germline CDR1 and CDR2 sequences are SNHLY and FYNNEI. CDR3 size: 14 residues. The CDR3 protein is CASTREGVGNTIYF. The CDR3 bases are TGTGCCAGCACCCGGGAAGGTGTTGGAAACACCATATATTTT.

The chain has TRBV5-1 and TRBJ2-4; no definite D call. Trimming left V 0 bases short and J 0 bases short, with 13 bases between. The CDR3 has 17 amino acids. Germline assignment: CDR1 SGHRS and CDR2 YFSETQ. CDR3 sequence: CASSLATSTGAKNIQYF. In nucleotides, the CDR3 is TGCGCCAGCAGCTTGGCGACCTCGACGGGAGCCAAAAACATTCAGTACTTC. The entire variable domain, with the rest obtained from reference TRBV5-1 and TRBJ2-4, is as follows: KAGVTQTPRYLIKTRGQQVTLSCSPISGHRSVSWYQQTPGQGLQFLFEYFSETQRNKGNFPGRFSGRQFSNSRSEMNVSTLELGDSALYLCASSLATSTGAKNIQYFGAGTRLSVL.

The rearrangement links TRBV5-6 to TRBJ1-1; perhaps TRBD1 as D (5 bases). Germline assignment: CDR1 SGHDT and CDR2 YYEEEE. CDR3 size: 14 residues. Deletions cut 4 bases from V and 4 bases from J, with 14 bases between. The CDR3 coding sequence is TGTGCCAGCAGCCGGGGAGGGAGGGGCACTGAAGCTTTCTTT. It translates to CASSRGGRGTEAFF.

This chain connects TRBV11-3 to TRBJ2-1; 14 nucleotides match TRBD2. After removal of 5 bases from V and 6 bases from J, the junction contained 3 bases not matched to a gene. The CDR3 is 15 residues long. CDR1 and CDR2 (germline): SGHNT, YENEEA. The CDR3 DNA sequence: TGTGCCAGCAGCCCCGGACTAGCGGGGGGCAATGAGCAGTTCTTC. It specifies CASSPGLAGGNEQFF.

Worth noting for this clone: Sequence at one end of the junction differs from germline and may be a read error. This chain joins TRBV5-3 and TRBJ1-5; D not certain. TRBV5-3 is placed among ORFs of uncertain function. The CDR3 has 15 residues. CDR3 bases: TGTGCCAGCAGCTTGGCCGGGGATACCAATCAGCCCCAGCATTTT. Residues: CASSLAGDTNQPQHF.

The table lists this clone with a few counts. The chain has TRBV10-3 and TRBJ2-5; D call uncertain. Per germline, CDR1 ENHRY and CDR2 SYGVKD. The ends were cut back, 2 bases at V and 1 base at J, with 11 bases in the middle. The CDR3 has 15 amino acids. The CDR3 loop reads CAISEGQDPQETQYF. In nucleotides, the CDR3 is TGTGCCATCAGTGAGGGCCAGGATCCCCAAGAGACCCAGTACTTC.

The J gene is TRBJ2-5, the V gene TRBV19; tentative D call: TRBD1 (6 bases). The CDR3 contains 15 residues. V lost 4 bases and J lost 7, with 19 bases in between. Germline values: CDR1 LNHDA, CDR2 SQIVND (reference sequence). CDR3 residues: CASSTPGQPRGTQYF. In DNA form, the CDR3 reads TGTGCCAGTAGTACCCCGGGACAACCAAGAGGGACCCAGTACTTC.

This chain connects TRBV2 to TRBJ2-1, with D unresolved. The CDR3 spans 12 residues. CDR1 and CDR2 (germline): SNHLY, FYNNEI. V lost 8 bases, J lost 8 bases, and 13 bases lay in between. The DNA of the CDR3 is TGTGCCAGCGGCCTGACGTCCCATGAGCAGTTCTTC. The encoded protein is CASGLTSHEQFF. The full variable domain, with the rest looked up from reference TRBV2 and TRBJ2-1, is EPEVTQTPSHQVTQMGQEVILRCVPISNHLYFYWYRQILGQKVEFLVSFYNNEISEKSEIFDDQFSVERPDGSNFTLKIRSTKLEDSAMYFCASGLTSHEQFFGPGTRLTVL.

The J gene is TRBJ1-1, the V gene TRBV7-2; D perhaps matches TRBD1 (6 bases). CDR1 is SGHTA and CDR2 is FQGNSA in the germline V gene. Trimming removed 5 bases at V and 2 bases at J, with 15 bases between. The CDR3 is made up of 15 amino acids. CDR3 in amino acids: CASSENRARNTEAFF. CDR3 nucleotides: TGTGCCAGCAGCGAAAACAGGGCCCGAAACACTGAAGCTTTCTTT.

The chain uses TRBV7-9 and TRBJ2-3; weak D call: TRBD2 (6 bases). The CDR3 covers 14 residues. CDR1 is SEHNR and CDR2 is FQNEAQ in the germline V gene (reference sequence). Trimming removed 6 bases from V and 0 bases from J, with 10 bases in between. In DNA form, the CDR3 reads TGTGCCAGCAGGGAGGGCGGGAGCACAGATACGCAGTATTTT. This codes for CASREGGSTDTQYF.

CDR3 amino acids: CASSPSPGSATLEQYF. The CDR3 DNA reads as TGTGCCAGCAGTCCCTCCCCTGGCAGCGCCACCCTCGAGCAGTACTTC. The chain has TRBV28 and TRBJ2-5; D gene unclear. The J call is doubtful: the DNA matches TRBJ2-7 better. The CDR3 covers 16 residues. CDR1 is MDHEN and CDR2 is SYDVKM in the germline V gene.

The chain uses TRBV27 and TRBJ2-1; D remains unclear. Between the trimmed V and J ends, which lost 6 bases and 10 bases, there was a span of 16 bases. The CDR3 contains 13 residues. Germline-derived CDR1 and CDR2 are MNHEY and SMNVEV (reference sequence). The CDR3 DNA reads TGTGCCAGCAGAAACCAACCAACCGGCGAGCAGTTCTTC. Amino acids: CASRNQPTGEQFF.

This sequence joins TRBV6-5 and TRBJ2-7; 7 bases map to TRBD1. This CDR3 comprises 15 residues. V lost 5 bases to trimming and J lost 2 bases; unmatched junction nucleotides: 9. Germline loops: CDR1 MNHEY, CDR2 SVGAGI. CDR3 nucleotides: TGTGCCAGCAGTACCCGTCGAGGGGGCCCCTACGAGCAGTACTTC. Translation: CASSTRRGGPYEQYF.

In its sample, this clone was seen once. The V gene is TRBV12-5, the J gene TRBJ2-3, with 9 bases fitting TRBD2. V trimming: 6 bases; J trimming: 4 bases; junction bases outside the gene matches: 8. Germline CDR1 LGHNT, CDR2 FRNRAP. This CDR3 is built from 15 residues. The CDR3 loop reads CASGLSGGRSDTQYF. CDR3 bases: TGTGCTAGTGGCCTCAGCGGGGGGAGGTCAGATACGCAGTATTTT. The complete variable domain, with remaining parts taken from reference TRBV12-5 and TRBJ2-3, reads DARVTQTPRHKVTEMGQEVTMRCQPILGHNTVFWYRQTMMQGLELLAYFRNRAPLDDSGMPKDRFSAEMPDATLATLKIQPSEPRDSAVYFCASGLSGGRSDTQYFGPGTRLTVL.

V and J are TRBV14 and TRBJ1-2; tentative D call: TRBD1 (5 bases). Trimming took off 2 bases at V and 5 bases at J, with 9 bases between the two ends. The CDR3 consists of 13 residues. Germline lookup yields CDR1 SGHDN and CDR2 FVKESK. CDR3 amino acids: CASSQQTAYGYTF. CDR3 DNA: TGTGCCAGCAGCCAACAGACAGCTTATGGCTACACCTTC. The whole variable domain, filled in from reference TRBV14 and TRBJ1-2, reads EAGVTQFPSHSVIEKGQTVTLRCDPISGHDNLYWYRRVMGKEIKFLLHFVKESKQDESGMPNNRFLAERTGGTYSTLKVQPAELEDSGVYFCASSQQTAYGYTFGSGTRLTVV.

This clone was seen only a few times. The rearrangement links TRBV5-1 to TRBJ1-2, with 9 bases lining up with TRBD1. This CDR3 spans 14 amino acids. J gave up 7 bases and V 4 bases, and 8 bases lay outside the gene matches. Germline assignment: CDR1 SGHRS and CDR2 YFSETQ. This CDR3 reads CASSASGTGTGYTF. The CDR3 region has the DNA TGCGCCAGCAGCGCATCCGGGACAGGGACTGGCTACACCTTC.

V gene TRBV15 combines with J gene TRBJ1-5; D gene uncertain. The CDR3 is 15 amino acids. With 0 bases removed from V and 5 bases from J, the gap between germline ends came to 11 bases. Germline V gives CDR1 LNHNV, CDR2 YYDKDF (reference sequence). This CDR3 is CATSRDWRADQPQHF. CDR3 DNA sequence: TGTGCCACCAGCAGAGATTGGAGAGCCGATCAGCCCCAGCATTTT.

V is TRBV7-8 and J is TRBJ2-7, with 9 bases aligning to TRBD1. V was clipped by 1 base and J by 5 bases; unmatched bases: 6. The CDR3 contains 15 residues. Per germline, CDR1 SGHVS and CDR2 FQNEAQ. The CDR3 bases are TGTGCCAGCAGCTTAGAGGGGACAGGGTTTCACGAGCAGTACTTC. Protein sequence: CASSLEGTGFHEQYF.